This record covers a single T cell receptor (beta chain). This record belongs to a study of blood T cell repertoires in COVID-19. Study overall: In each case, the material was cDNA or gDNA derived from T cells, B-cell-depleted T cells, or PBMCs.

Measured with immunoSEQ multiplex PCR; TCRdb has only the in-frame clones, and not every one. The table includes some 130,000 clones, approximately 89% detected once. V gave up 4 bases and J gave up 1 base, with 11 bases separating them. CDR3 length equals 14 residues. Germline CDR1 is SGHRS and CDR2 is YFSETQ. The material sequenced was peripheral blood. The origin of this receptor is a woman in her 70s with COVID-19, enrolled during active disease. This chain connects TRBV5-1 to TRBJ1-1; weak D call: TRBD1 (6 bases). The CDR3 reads CASSPDSPNTEAFF. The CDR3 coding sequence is TGCGCCAGCAGCCCGGACAGCCCGAACACTGAAGCTTTCTTT.